One T cell receptor beta chain is described in this entry. Its antigen is currently unknown. The data derive from a study of T cell repertoires in cytomegalovirus infection. Whole-study context: CMV infection together with matching HLA type was indicated by public TCR beta signatures. Overall study results and limits: In two of eight donors, the top clonotype was HLA-C-restricted CMV-specific. The study identified carriers of CMV plus the relevant HLA from cumulative public TCR beta family frequency.

The CDR3 loop spans 14 amino acids. The junction had 8 bases not matched to a gene; V was cut back by 2 bases and J by 6 bases. CDR1 SQVTM and CDR2 ANQGSEA come from the germline V gene. MiXCR was run by TCRdb on the reads, yielding one entry per CDR3 protein. The data show around 300,000 distinct CDR3 sequences, under 25% seen once. This sample comprised cultured PBMCs, obtained from culture after CMV antigen stimulation. This chain joins TRBV29-1 and TRBJ1-2, with 8 bases that match TRBD1. This TCR derives from a human donor in good health (CMV status not recorded). Some clones in this sample may be carry-over from other donors' samples. The CDR3 coding sequence is TGCAGCGTTGAAAGGGGGACAGGATTTAATGGCTACACCTTC. Its protein is CSVERGTGFNGYTF.